In its sample, the clone carrying this T cell receptor beta chain was seen a few times. Its antigen remains unidentified. This sample was taken from a study of T cell repertoires in cytomegalovirus infection. Study-level information: CMV infection and matching HLA type were both indicated by public TCR beta signatures. Study conclusions and caveats: Within the response measured ex vivo, HLA-C-restricted CMV-specific TCR beta clonotypes were dominant.

Germline V gene sequence: CDR1 MNHEY, CDR2 SVGEGT. J lost 4 bases, V lost 6 bases, and 12 bases had no gene match. The CDR3 consists of 16 residues. TCRdb called the reads again in MiXCR, with one record for every CDR3 protein. The sample includes about 260,000 distinct CDR3 sequences, about 13% of them seen just once. The clonotype was recovered from a human donor in good health (CMV status not recorded). Some clones in this sample may be carry-over from other donors' samples. Material: PBMCs. The chain couples TRBV6-2 or TRBV6-3 to TRBJ2-5; 9 positions agree with TRBD1. DNA of the CDR3: TGTGCCAGCAGACCTACCGGGACAGGGACGCGAGAGACCCAGTACTTC. Translating gives CASRPTGTGTRETQYF.